The rows below give T cell receptor beta chains drawn from one sample of a study of blood T cell repertoires in COVID-19. TCRdb's table, derived via immunoSEQ multiplex PCR, lists solely in-frame clones and lacks some. The sample lists about 330,000 clones; about 90% were seen once. The sequenced sample was PBMCs or T cells enriched from blood (not recorded which). These TCRs come from a woman aged 25 to 39 who had recovered from COVID-19. Each CDR3 is given with its conserved first and last residue.

J: TRBJ1-2; V: TRBV14; CDR3: CASSQDANRDSYGYTF
J: TRBJ1-5; V: TRBV27; CDR3: CASSSYAGQGHQPQHF
J: TRBJ1-6; V: TRBV2; CDR3: CASTPQGSSSPLHF
J: TRBJ1-1; V: TRBV7-9; CDR3: CASSSRYENTEAFF
J: TRBJ2-1; V: TRBV6-4; CDR3: CASSDIRIQRWSGGPASSYNEQFF
J: TRBJ2-2; V: TRBV6-2/TRBV6-3; CDR3: CASSSPGQGEVELFF
J: TRBJ2-1; V: TRBV2; CDR3: CASSPTGIEQFF
J: TRBJ2-3; V: TRBV11-2; CDR3: CASSLKRSGGLGTDTQYF
J: TRBJ1-5; V: TRBV27; CDR3: CASSLAGDGNQPQHF
J: TRBJ1-2; V: TRBV28; CDR3: CASSHRVGYGYTF
J: TRBJ2-4; V: TRBV6-5; CDR3: CASGPRVGLNIQYF
J: TRBJ1-1; V: TRBV5-1; CDR3: CASSARGATEAFF
J: TRBJ1-1; V: TRBV28; CDR3: CASSSGQGLGYTEAFF
J: TRBJ2-2; V: TRBV13; CDR3: CASSLGLAGTGELFF
J: TRBJ2-5; V: TRBV5-1; CDR3: CASSPSGQGAGTQYF
J: TRBJ2-1; V: TRBV27; CDR3: CASSFILAGGPNEQFF